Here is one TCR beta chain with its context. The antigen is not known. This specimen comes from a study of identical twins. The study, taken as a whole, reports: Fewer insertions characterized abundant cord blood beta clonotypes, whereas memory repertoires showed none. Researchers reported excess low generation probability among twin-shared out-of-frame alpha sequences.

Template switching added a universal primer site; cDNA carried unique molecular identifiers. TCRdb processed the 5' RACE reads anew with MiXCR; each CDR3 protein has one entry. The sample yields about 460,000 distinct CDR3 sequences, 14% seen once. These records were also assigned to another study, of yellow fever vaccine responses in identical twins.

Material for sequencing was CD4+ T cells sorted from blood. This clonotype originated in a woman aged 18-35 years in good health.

This chain's CDR3 is CASSYSRAGSYEQYF. For the CDR3, the DNA is TGTGCCAGCAGTTACTCGCGGGCAGGGTCCTACGAGCAGTACTTC. This chain connects TRBV6-5 to TRBJ2-7; perhaps D is TRBD1 or TRBD2 (5 bases each). The CDR3 length is 15 residues. V lost 0 bases, J lost 1 base, and 10 bases lay in between. The germline V gene has CDR1 MNHEY and CDR2 SVGAGI.